The 16 T cell receptor beta chains below were found in one sample sequenced in a study of early T cells in non-severe SARS-CoV-2 infection (dated by TCRdb to about 2021). The method was 5' RACE. Sequencing relied on a NextSeq 500. TCRdb reworked the public reads: Q25 trimming with fastp, MiXCR clone assembly, productive beta chains retained. Entries that share a CDR3 protein sequence are merged under the most common genes and DNA. For this sample there are about 46,000 distinct CDR3 sequences; almost 5.5% appear just once. The top ten hold 5.4% of the sample. This material consisted of whole blood, taken at baseline. These TCRs come from an adult who was a healthcare worker with PCR-confirmed SARS-CoV-2 infection or an uninfected control (not recorded which).

The genes are TRBV12-3 or TRBV12-4 and TRBJ2-5; 14 bases line up with TRBD2. The CDR3 covers 19 residues. Trimming removed 8 bases from V and 0 bases from J; junction bases left unmatched: 14. DNA of the CDR3: TGTGCCAGCTGCCAAATCGGACTAGCGGGAGGCCCGTACCAAGAGACCCAGTACTTC. Its protein product is CASCQIGLAGGPYQETQYF.

This clonotype appeared many times. The chain links TRBV14 to TRBJ2-2; 10 bases align to TRBD1. The CDR3 is 13 amino acids. CDR1 is SGHDN and CDR2 is FVKESK in the germline V gene. The trim removed 4 bases at V and 12 bases at J, leaving 5 bases unmatched. CDR3 sequence reads: CASSRDRGHKLFF. The CDR3 DNA reads TGTGCCAGCAGCCGGGACAGGGGTCACAAGCTGTTTTTT.

This clonotype was seen many times. The genes are TRBV10-1 and TRBJ1-1; the D gene is possibly TRBD1 (6 bases). The CDR3 loop spans 9 amino acids. Looked up from germline, CDR1 is WNHNN and CDR2 is SYGVQD (reference sequence). Trimming pared 10 bases from V and 8 bases from J, leaving 8 bases between. Here the CDR3 reads CAKDREAFF. In DNA, the CDR3 is TGCGCCAAAGACAGGGAAGCTTTCTTT.

This clonotype has a handful of counts. CDR3 protein: CASSLNSNYGYTF. The CDR3 coding sequence is TGTGCCAGCAGCTTAAACAGTAACTATGGCTACACCTTC. The chain joins TRBV7-9 to TRBJ1-2; D not certain. With 2 bases removed from V and 1 base from J, the gap between germline ends came to 5 bases. The length of the CDR3 is 13 residues. Per germline, CDR1 SEHNR and CDR2 FQNEAQ (reference sequence). The entire variable domain, with the rest obtained from reference TRBV7-9 and TRBJ1-2, is as follows: DTGVSQNPRHKITKRGQNVTFRCDPISEHNRLYWYRQTLGQGPEFLTYFQNEAQLEKSRLLSDRFSAERPKGSFSTLEIQRTEQGDSAMYLCASSLNSNYGYTFGSGTRLTVV.

This clonotype was counted only a few times. The chain carries TRBV29-1 and TRBJ2-4; D unclear. V lost 4 bases and J lost 9, with 16 bases in between. There are 13 residues in the CDR3. Germline loops: CDR1 SQVTM, CDR2 ANQGSEA. In DNA form, the CDR3 reads TGCAGCGTTGCCACGATCGGTAAGGCCATTCAGTACTTC. Translation gives CSVATIGKAIQYF.

There are many counts of this clonotype. V gene TRBV4-1 combines with J gene TRBJ2-7; D is perhaps TRBD1 (5 bases). V lost 3 bases to trimming and J lost 2 bases, with 8 bases between them. The CDR3 has 13 residues. Germline V gene lookup returns CDR1 MGHRA and CDR2 YSYEKL. This chain's CDR3 is CASSHEGAYEQYF. The DNA for the CDR3 is TGCGCCAGCAGCCATGAAGGGGCCTACGAGCAGTACTTC.

This clonotype occurred many times. The chain has TRBV30 and TRBJ1-4, with TRBD1 matching 9 bases. The CDR3 covers 15 residues. Germline CDR1 is GTSNPN and CDR2 is SVGIG (reference sequence). V shed 2 bases and J 8 bases; nucleotides not matched to a gene: 9. For the CDR3, the DNA is TGTGCCTGGAGTTTCACAGGGGGCAGAGGAGAAAAACTGTTTTTT. Translation gives CAWSFTGGRGEKLFF.

This clonotype showed up many times. The rearrangement links TRBV12-3 or TRBV12-4 to TRBJ2-5; 7 nucleotides agree with TRBD2. Trimming at V came to 5 bases and at J to 6 bases, leaving 6 bases not matched to a gene. The CDR3 totals 13 residues. CDR3 residues: CASSRGGTKTQYF. The CDR3, as DNA: TGTGCCAGCAGTCGAGGCGGGACTAAGACCCAGTACTTC.

DNA of the CDR3: TGCAGCGTAACGCTGGGCACTGAAGCTTTCTTT. It encodes CSVTLGTEAFF. This chain uses TRBV29-1 with TRBJ1-1, with D hard to call. Trimming shortened V by 6 bases and J by 4 bases, and 9 bases separated the two germline ends. The CDR3 spans 11 residues. In germline, CDR1 is SQVTM, CDR2 ANQGSEA.

In its sample, this clonotype was seen many times. In nucleotides, the CDR3 is TGCAGCGTCCAGGTTTCCTCCTACAATGAGCAGTTCTTC. This sequence encodes CSVQVSSYNEQFF. This chain connects TRBV29-1 to TRBJ2-1; D unresolved. The CDR3 spans 13 residues. Trimming removed 6 bases at V and 0 bases at J, with 9 bases between. Germline assignment: CDR1 SQVTM and CDR2 ANQGSEA.

This clonotype occurred many times. V and J are TRBV29-1 and TRBJ2-7; 7 positions agree with TRBD2. V was clipped by 6 bases and J by 4 bases; unmatched bases: 6. This CDR3 is 12 amino acids long. Germline V lookup: CDR1 SQVTM, CDR2 ANQGSEA. Written as DNA, the CDR3 is TGCAGCGTCCCGGGAGGTCGTTACGAGCAGTACTTC. It yields the protein CSVPGGRYEQYF.

The CDR3 DNA is TGTGCCAGCTCACCATCCAGGATCGATAACTATGGCTACACCTTC. It translates to CASSPSRIDNYGYTF. J is TRBJ1-2 and V is TRBV18; D is unresolved. Germline V gives CDR1 KGHSH, CDR2 LQKENI. The CDR3 extends over 15 amino acids. Trimming left V 2 bases short and J 1 base short, with 11 bases between.

The chain employs TRBV7-9 and TRBJ2-5; perhaps TRBD1 as D (5 bases). The CDR3 loop spans 15 amino acids. Germline CDR1 and CDR2: SEHNR and FQNEAQ (reference sequence). The ends were cut back, 5 bases at V and 2 bases at J, with 15 bases in the middle. CDR3 loop: CASSQSLGVQETQYF. CDR3 in DNA: TGTGCCAGCAGCCAGAGTCTAGGGGTTCAAGAGACCCAGTACTTC.

This clonotype was observed at least ten times. The chain employs TRBV29-1 and TRBJ2-5, with 9 bases matching TRBD1. The germline V gene encodes CDR1 SQVTM and CDR2 ANQGSEA. This CDR3 contains 19 residues. V was clipped by 1 base and J by 5 bases; unmatched bases: 20. The CDR3 reads CSVEGSLTGGASLEETQYF. The CDR3 DNA reads TGCAGCGTTGAAGGCAGCCTCACAGGGGGCGCGAGCCTCGAGGAGACCCAGTACTTC.

This clonotype has a count of ten or more. The DNA of the CDR3 is TGCAGTGTGCAGGGGCCCTTAGGTCGGACACAGTACTTC. As protein: CSVQGPLGRTQYF. The rearrangement links TRBV20-1 to TRBJ2-7, with D perhaps matching TRBD1 (6 bases). CDR3 size: 13 residues. V gave up 7 bases and J gave up 10 bases, with 23 bases separating them. The germline V gene has CDR1 DFQATT and CDR2 SNEGSKA (reference sequence).

In its sample, this clonotype was seen a few times. The chain carries TRBV6-5 and TRBJ1-1; D might be TRBD1 (5 bases). The CDR3 spans 13 residues. Deletions cut 9 bases from V and 1 base from J, with 12 bases between. Germline V gene data show CDR1 as MNHEY and CDR2 as SVGAGI. CDR3 coding DNA: TGTGCCAGTACAGGAGCCGAGAACACTGAAGCTTTCTTT. Its protein product is CASTGAENTEAFF.